Below, 15 T cell receptor beta chains from the same sample are listed, as sequenced in a study of shared clonotypes between healthy human individuals. The method was immunoSEQ multiplex PCR; TCRdb's version includes in-frame clones alone and lacks a portion of them. The sample shows about 2,500,000 clones, over 85% of them seen only once. The sequencing sample was made of naive CD4+ T cells sorted from blood. The subset was: CD45RA+ positively selected. Receptor source: a young man in good health.

This clone was observed a single time. The chain combines TRBV5-6 with TRBJ1-3; no clear D. The V and J ends lost 0 bases and 0 bases respectively, with 13 bases between them. Per germline, CDR1 SGHDT and CDR2 YYEEEE. This CDR3 is built from 17 residues. CDR3 nucleotide sequence: TGTGCCAGCAGCTTGGCTTTCGGACGGGGCTCTGGAAACACCATATATTTT. Protein: CASSLAFGRGSGNTIYF.

The chain recombines TRBV5-4 with TRBJ2-2; D call uncertain. The germline V gene encodes CDR1 SGHNT and CDR2 YYREEE (reference sequence). The germline V and J ends were trimmed by 4 bases and 0 bases, with 13 bases remaining between them. The CDR3 sequence is 16 residues long. The CDR3 spells CASSPRASANTGELFF. The DNA for the CDR3 is TGTGCCAGCAGCCCTAGGGCGTCCGCGAACACCGGGGAGCTGTTTTTT.

The chain employs TRBV2 and TRBJ2-3, with 8 bases matching TRBD2. Germline V gene lookup returns CDR1 SNHLY and CDR2 FYNNEI. V trimming: 6 bases; J trimming: 5 bases; junction bases outside the gene matches: 10. The CDR3 runs 15 residues. CDR3 sequence: CASRQVGGGGDTQYF. CDR3 sequence (DNA): TGTGCCAGCAGGCAGGTCGGGGGGGGTGGAGATACGCAGTATTTT.

V is TRBV28 and J is TRBJ1-5, with D maybe TRBD1 (6 bases). Looked up from germline, CDR1 is MDHEN and CDR2 is SYDVKM. V lost 3 bases and J 1 base, leaving 16 bases between the germline ends. This CDR3 contains 17 residues. The CDR3 protein is CASSLVSTGRSNQPQHF. Here the CDR3 DNA reads TGTGCCAGCAGTTTGGTCTCAACAGGGCGAAGCAATCAGCCCCAGCATTTT.

This clone was picked up one time. The gene calls are TRBV2 and TRBJ1-2; no clear D. The CDR3 totals 13 residues. The ends were cut back, 4 bases at V and 4 bases at J, with 10 bases in the middle. Looked up from germline, CDR1 is SNHLY and CDR2 is FYNNEI. Written as DNA, the CDR3 is TGTGCCAGCAGTGTTCACAGAACCTATGGCTACACCTTC. This encodes CASSVHRTYGYTF.

This rearrangement joins TRBV2 to TRBJ2-7, with a weak D call TRBD1 (6 bases). V was pared by 5 bases and J by 0 bases, with 14 bases between. The germline CDR1 and CDR2 sequences are SNHLY and FYNNEI. The CDR3 sequence is 15 residues long. DNA of the CDR3: TGTGCCAGCAGTAGGTCACAGGGCCACTCCTACGAGCAGTACTTC. Its translation is CASSRSQGHSYEQYF.

The chain is built from TRBV5-5 and TRBJ2-7; D call uncertain. With 0 bases removed from V and 3 bases from J, the gap between germline ends came to 7 bases. Germline-derived CDR1 and CDR2 are SGHKS and YYEKEE (reference sequence). This CDR3 has 13 amino acids. CDR3 sequence (DNA): TGTGCCAGCAGCTTGGGTAGTAACTACGAGCAGTACTTC. Translated: CASSLGSNYEQYF.

The chain is built from TRBV5-6 and TRBJ2-4, with 8 bases that match TRBD1. V dropped 1 base and J dropped 3; count of bases not matched to a gene: 6. The V gene's germline CDR1 is SGHDT and CDR2 YYEEEE. The CDR3 sequence is 16 residues long. CDR3 protein: CASSLMRQGIKNIQYF. CDR3 in DNA: TGTGCCAGCAGCTTGATGAGACAGGGGATCAAAAACATTCAGTACTTC.

The J gene is TRBJ2-5, the V gene TRBV6-1; 7 nucleotides line up with TRBD2. Losses at the gene ends were 0 bases for V and 4 bases for J; bases not matched to a gene: 8. The CDR3 loop spans 16 amino acids. Germline loops: CDR1 MNHNS, CDR2 SASEGT. The CDR3 spells CASSEAVGGIRETQYF. The DNA for the CDR3 is TGTGCCAGCAGTGAAGCGGTGGGGGGGATAAGAGAGACCCAGTACTTC.

V usage is TRBV5-6 and J usage is TRBJ2-6; a possible D gene is TRBD1 (6 bases). The CDR3 length is 15 residues. Germline-derived CDR1 and CDR2 are SGHDT and YYEEEE. Trimming left V 3 bases short and J 0 bases short, with 7 bases between. Written as DNA, the CDR3 is TGTGCCAGCAGCTACAGGGTCTCTGGGGCCAACGTCCTGACTTTC. Protein product: CASSYRVSGANVLTF.

The chain carries TRBV2 and TRBJ2-7; 10 nucleotides align to TRBD2. The CDR3 is made up of 16 amino acids. From germline, CDR1 is SNHLY and CDR2 FYNNEI. V lost 6 bases, J lost 2 bases, and 10 bases stayed unmatched. The CDR3 DNA sequence: TGTGCCAGCAGCTCACAAGGACTAGCGGTGCCCTACGAGCAGTACTTC. Translating it yields CASSSQGLAVPYEQYF.

The rearrangement uses TRBV28 and TRBJ2-7, with D perhaps matching TRBD2 (6 bases). Germline assignment: CDR1 MDHEN and CDR2 SYDVKM. V lost 2 bases to trimming and J lost 3 bases, with 17 bases between them. This CDR3 spans 16 amino acids. CDR3 in amino acids: CASSLPPPSVGYEQYF. The CDR3 DNA sequence: TGTGCCAGCAGTTTACCTCCCCCTAGCGTCGGCTACGAGCAGTACTTC.

The V gene is TRBV5-6, the J gene TRBJ1-4; possibly TRBD1 for D (5 bases). Trimming took off 0 bases at V and 1 base at J, with 13 bases between the two ends. Germline V gene lookup returns CDR1 SGHDT and CDR2 YYEEEE. The CDR3 spans 17 residues. CDR3 sequence (DNA): TGTGCCAGCAGCTTGGGGGGCAGAACCCTAACTAATGAAAAACTGTTTTTT. This codes for CASSLGGRTLTNEKLFF. Full variable domain (outside the CDR3, taken from reference TRBV5-6 and TRBJ1-4): DAGVTQSPTHLIKTRGQQVTLRCSPKSGHDTVSWYQQALGQGPQFIFQYYEEEERQRGNFPDRFSGHQFPNYSSELNVNALLLGDSALYLCASSLGGRTLTNEKLFFGSGTQLSVL.

The sample holds one count of this clone. The chain couples TRBV6-5 to TRBJ1-3; possibly TRBD1 for D (5 bases). The CDR3 runs to 14 residues. The germline CDR1 and CDR2 sequences are MNHEY and SVGAGI. V was cut by 9 bases and J by 4 bases, with 16 bases left in between. The CDR3 reads CASGRAIGGNTIYF. The DNA for the CDR3 is TGTGCCAGTGGCAGGGCCATCGGGGGAAACACCATATATTTT.

The rearrangement uses TRBV4-3 and TRBJ1-6; D uncertain. CDR1 LGHNA and CDR2 YSLEER come from the germline V gene. This CDR3 is 17 amino acids long. Deletions cut 0 bases from V and 0 bases from J, with 9 bases between. CDR3 protein: CASSQEMGSSYNSPLHF. The CDR3 coding sequence is TGCGCCAGCAGCCAAGAAATGGGGAGCTCCTATAATTCACCCCTCCACTTT.